This note documents a single TCR beta chain sequence. The antigen is not known. The junction and the germline gene differ at one end; a read error may be behind it. Carried by the TCR beta cDNA libraries were unique molecular identifiers. cDNA molecules numbering roughly 0.5 million came from roughly 1 to 10 million T cells. TCRdb processed the PCR reads anew with MiXCR; each CDR3 protein has one entry. Of 450,000 or so distinct CDR3 sequences detected, roughly 45% appear once; the ten largest clones hold around 10%. Germline V gene data show CDR1 as LGHDT and CDR2 as YNNKEL (reference sequence). The CDR3 length is 12 residues. This sample stems from a study of post-analysis software for immune sequencing data. As for the study in general: Courses of disease covered relapsing-remitting, secondary progressive and progressive-relapsing multiple sclerosis.

Study observations and caveats: Four to six TRBV segments appeared more often in patients than in controls, and TRBV5-6, TRBV5-1 and TRBV20-1 were among these.

The V and J genes are TRBV3-1 and TRBJ2-5; no clear D gene. Matching the DNA end better, TRBJ2-7 makes the J call doubtful. Sequences were obtained from blood. This TCR was recovered from a girl aged 10 to 17 with multiple sclerosis. CDR3: CAGSTPVSEQYF. The DNA for the CDR3 is TGTGCCGGCAGCACCCCAGTGAGCGAGCAGTACTTC.